These 27 T cell receptor beta chains share one sample of origin, sequenced in a study of T cell responses to AZD1222 COVID-19 vaccine. Repertoires were generated with immunoSEQ multiplex PCR, while TCRdb's copy carries only in-frame clones and drops some. The sample shows 120,000 to 150,000 clones, 80% to 85% of them seen only once. Specimen: peripheral blood, collected on day 0 of MenACWY control vaccination. The receptors stem from an adult in good health.

The chain uses TRBV12-3 or TRBV12-4 and TRBJ1-2, with D maybe TRBD1 (5 bases). Between the trimmed V and J ends, which lost 5 bases and 1 base, there was a span of 8 bases. The CDR3 length is 13 residues. CDR3 DNA: TGTGCCAGCAGTGAGACAGTTAACTATGGCTACACCTTC. Its protein is CASSETVNYGYTF.

In its sample, this clone was seen once. V and J are TRBV7-8 and TRBJ2-3; no reliable D call. The V end lost 1 base, the J end lost 0 bases, and 11 bases lay between the germline ends. CDR3 length: 16 residues. Germline loops: CDR1 SGHVS, CDR2 FQNEAQ. The CDR3 DNA sequence: TGTGCCAGCAGCTTAGTCAGGTTTGGGAGCACAGATACGCAGTATTTT. It is translated as CASSLVRFGSTDTQYF.

This clone was observed once. The chain uses TRBV29-1 and TRBJ1-3; 7 bases are a match to TRBD1. V lost 7 bases to trimming and J lost 3 bases; unmatched junction nucleotides: 6. The germline V gene encodes CDR1 SQVTM and CDR2 ANQGSEA. CDR3 length: 13 residues. CDR3 nucleotides: TGCAGCGCGACAGGGACCCTTGGAAACACCATATATTTT. Its translation is CSATGTLGNTIYF.

The J gene is TRBJ1-1, the V gene TRBV3-1 (or the pseudogene TRBV3-2); D perhaps matches TRBD1 (5 bases). Germline CDR1 LGHDT, CDR2 YNNKEL (reference sequence). Between the trimmed V and J ends, which lost 4 bases and 4 bases, there was a span of 19 bases. This CDR3 contains 16 residues. The CDR3 sequence: CASSRPPAGTITEAFF. The CDR3 DNA reads as TGTGCCAGCAGCCGCCCACCGGCAGGGACCATCACTGAAGCTTTCTTT.

The V and J genes are TRBV5-1 and TRBJ2-3; D is undetermined. Trimming stripped 4 bases from V and 1 base from J, with 13 bases between. The germline V gene has CDR1 SGHRS and CDR2 YFSETQ. The CDR3 consists of 15 residues. Here the CDR3 DNA reads TGCGCCAGCAGCCCCGGATCCCCTGGCACAGATACGCAGTATTTT. It codes for CASSPGSPGTDTQYF.

The V gene is TRBV18, the J gene TRBJ1-2; weak D call: TRBD1 (5 bases). The CDR3 totals 16 residues. The V gene lost 0 bases and the J gene lost 2 bases, with 13 bases spanning the gap. Germline CDR1 and CDR2: KGHSH and LQKENI. CDR3 DNA: TGTGCCAGCTCACCACCGGGCCTAGGGGCAAACTATGGCTACACCTTC. Translation: CASSPPGLGANYGYTF. The entire variable domain, with the rest obtained from reference TRBV18 and TRBJ1-2, is as follows: NAGVMQNPRHLVRRRGQEARLRCSPMKGHSHVYWYRQLPEEGLKFMVYLQKENIIDESGMPKERFSAEFPKEGPSILRIQQVVRGDSAAYFCASSPPGLGANYGYTFGSGTRLTVV.

The J gene is TRBJ1-2, the V gene TRBV2; 7 bases are a match to TRBD1. Germline loops: CDR1 SNHLY, CDR2 FYNNEI. V trimming: 5 bases; J trimming: 3 bases; junction bases outside the gene matches: 12. This CDR3 region has 16 residues. DNA for the CDR3: TGTGCCAGCAGTTGGCCGGGGGTAACAGGGGACTATGGCTACACCTTC. Protein sequence: CASSWPGVTGDYGYTF.

V and J are TRBV5-4 and TRBJ1-3; TRBD1 aligns across 9 bases. The germline gives CDR1 SGHNT, CDR2 YYREEE (reference sequence). V lost 0 bases to trimming and J lost 8 bases; unmatched junction nucleotides: 3. The CDR3 has 14 residues. The CDR3 spells CASSLDRGRDTIYF. The CDR3 bases are TGTGCCAGCAGCTTGGACAGGGGGCGGGACACCATATATTTT.

A few counts support this clone. This chain uses TRBV5-1 with TRBJ1-6; possible D gene TRBD1, 6 bases. The CDR3 loop spans 14 amino acids. V gave up 1 base and J gave up 7 bases, with 9 bases separating them. Germline CDR1 SGHRS, CDR2 YFSETQ. CDR3 nucleotides: TGCGCCAGCAGCTTGACCACAGGGAATTCACCCCTCCACTTT. Protein sequence: CASSLTTGNSPLHF. The whole variable domain, remainder taken from reference TRBV5-1 and TRBJ1-6, is KAGVTQTPRYLIKTRGQQVTLSCSPISGHRSVSWYQQTPGQGLQFLFEYFSETQRNKGNFPGRFSGRQFSNSRSEMNVSTLELGDSALYLCASSLTTGNSPLHFGNGTRLTVT.

This clone has only one observation. The genes are TRBV3-1 (or the pseudogene TRBV3-2) and TRBJ2-5, with a possible D match to TRBD2 (5 bases). Trimming removed 1 base at V and 4 bases at J, with 7 bases between. In germline, CDR1 is LGHDT, CDR2 YNNKEL (reference sequence). The CDR3 has 13 amino acids. The CDR3 reads CASSQGGRETQYF. The CDR3 DNA reads as TGTGCCAGCAGCCAAGGCGGGCGAGAGACCCAGTACTTC.

The rearrangement links TRBV4-1 to TRBJ1-2; D may be TRBD1 (6 bases). Between the trimmed V and J ends, which lost 4 bases and 0 bases, there was a span of 6 bases. The CDR3 loop spans 13 amino acids. The V gene's germline CDR1 is MGHRA and CDR2 YSYEKL. The CDR3, as DNA: TGCGCCAGCAGCCGGGACACTAACTATGGCTACACCTTC. Amino acids: CASSRDTNYGYTF.

The chain carries TRBV29-1 and TRBJ2-5, with TRBD2 matching over 8 bases. J lost 2 bases, V lost 4 bases, and 6 bases had no gene match. CDR1 and CDR2 from the germline V gene are SQVTM and ANQGSEA. This CDR3 comprises 14 residues. CDR3 loop: CSVVQRGPQETQYF. CDR3 sequence (DNA): TGCAGCGTTGTCCAGCGGGGGCCACAAGAGACCCAGTACTTC.

The genes are TRBV6-5 and TRBJ2-7; D is unclear. The length of the CDR3 is 13 residues. With 8 bases removed from V and 0 bases from J, the gap between germline ends came to 11 bases. Per the germline V gene, CDR1 is MNHEY and CDR2 is SVGAGI. The DNA of the CDR3 is TGTGCCAGCGCACGGTCAGGCTCCTACGAGCAGTACTTC. Protein: CASARSGSYEQYF.

This chain connects TRBV10-3 to TRBJ2-3; no definite D call. The CDR3 extends over 12 amino acids. CDR1 and CDR2 (germline): ENHRY, SYGVKD. V lost 2 bases to trimming and J lost 4 bases, with 4 bases between them. The CDR3 DNA follows: TGTGCCATCAGTGAGCAGGCAGATACGCAGTATTTT. As protein: CAISEQADTQYF.

The chain combines TRBV5-5 with TRBJ1-1; D ambiguous. Germline-derived CDR1 and CDR2 are SGHKS and YYEKEE (reference sequence). The CDR3 sequence is 13 residues long. V was clipped by 7 bases and J by 1 base, with 11 bases between them. Here the CDR3 DNA reads TGTGCCAGCTCCGCAGGACCGAACACTGAAGCTTTCTTT. Protein sequence: CASSAGPNTEAFF.

The genes are TRBV28 and TRBJ1-2; no reliable D call. V gave up 5 bases and J gave up 8 bases, with 21 bases separating them. Germline loops: CDR1 MDHEN, CDR2 SYDVKM. The CDR3 consists of 15 residues. This CDR3 reads CASSLRSERAGGYTF. CDR3 sequence (DNA): TGTGCCAGCAGTCTCAGATCGGAAAGGGCAGGAGGCTACACCTTC.

The J gene is TRBJ1-2, the V gene TRBV3-1 (or the pseudogene TRBV3-2); D unclear. Germline loops: CDR1 LGHDT, CDR2 YNNKEL (reference sequence). V lost 1 base to trimming and J lost 1 base, with 19 bases between them. The CDR3 totals 18 residues. Here the CDR3 reads CASSQGAARTLHNYGYTF. In DNA form, the CDR3 reads TGTGCCAGCAGCCAAGGGGCCGCCCGAACTCTTCATAACTATGGCTACACCTTC.

This rearrangement joins TRBV9 to TRBJ1-4; 7 bases map to TRBD1. This CDR3 has 18 amino acids. Per the germline V gene, CDR1 is SGDLS and CDR2 is YYNGEE. Trimming at V came to 3 bases and at J to 0 bases, leaving 11 bases not matched to a gene. This CDR3 is CASSELRGQGATNEKLFF. CDR3 bases: TGTGCCAGCAGCGAGCTTAGAGGGCAGGGGGCAACTAATGAAAAACTGTTTTTT.

Of note for this clone: Different DNA sequences within this sample yield the same CDR3. The genes are TRBV5-1 and TRBJ2-3; D remains ambiguous. The CDR3 runs to 15 residues. Germline-derived CDR1 and CDR2 are SGHRS and YFSETQ. Trimming stripped 0 bases from V and 1 base from J, with 9 bases between. The CDR3 DNA reads TGCGCCAGCAGCTTGGTGGGTGTAGGCACAGATACGCAGTATTTT. This translates into CASSLVGVGTDTQYF.

J is TRBJ2-2 and V is TRBV5-1, with 9 bases fitting TRBD1. The CDR3 is 16 residues long. The V gene end was trimmed by 4 bases and the J gene end by 2 bases; junction bases not matched to a gene: 6. Looked up from germline, CDR1 is SGHRS and CDR2 is YFSETQ. This CDR3 reads CASSRLGQGNTGELFF. In DNA form, the CDR3 reads TGCGCCAGCAGCCGGCTGGGACAGGGAAACACCGGGGAGCTGTTTTTT.

This chain uses TRBV23-1 with TRBJ1-5, with a possible D match to TRBD1 (6 bases). TRBV23-1 is treated as an ORF (open reading frame) with a function not yet certain. V lost 6 bases and J 0 bases, leaving 15 bases between the germline ends. The CDR3 sequence is 16 residues long. CDR3 sequence reads: CASSPDSTYSNQPQHF. CDR3 coding DNA: TGCGCCAGCAGCCCGGACAGTACCTATAGCAATCAGCCCCAGCATTTT.

V usage is TRBV4-1 and J usage is TRBJ2-3, with a tentative D call TRBD1 (5 bases). Trimming removed 0 bases at V and 2 bases at J, with 21 bases between. The CDR3 runs 19 residues. CDR1 and CDR2 from the germline V gene are MGHRA and YSYEKL. CDR3 nucleotides: TGCGCCAGCAGCCAAGATGGCAAGACTTCGACAGTTTTCACAGATACGCAGTATTTT. Amino acids: CASSQDGKTSTVFTDTQYF.

J is TRBJ2-2 and V is TRBV27; 14 positions match TRBD2. V shed 3 bases, J shed 0 bases, and the junction held 3 bases outside the gene matches. The CDR3 sequence is 18 residues long. Germline V CDR1 and CDR2: MNHEY, SMNVEV (reference sequence). The CDR3 bases are TGTGCCAGCAGTTTTGGGACTAGCGGGGGTGCGAACACCGGGGAGCTGTTTTTT. This sequence encodes CASSFGTSGGANTGELFF.

CDR3: CASSESGAYGYTF. In nucleotides, the CDR3 is TGTGCCAGCAGTGAATCTGGGGCCTATGGCTACACCTTC. The chain is built from TRBV25-1 and TRBJ1-2, with D perhaps TRBD1 (5 bases). The length of the CDR3 is 13 residues. Germline lookup yields CDR1 MGHDK and CDR2 SYGVNS. Between the trimmed V and J ends, which lost 1 base and 4 bases, there was a span of 7 bases.

The chain joins TRBV7-8 to TRBJ1-4; maybe TRBD1 (5 bases). With 2 bases removed from V and 3 bases from J, the gap between germline ends came to 10 bases. This CDR3 is 15 amino acids long. The V gene's germline CDR1 is SGHVS and CDR2 FQNEAQ. The CDR3 bases are TGTGCCAGCAGCTTAAGACTGGGGGCTAATGAAAAACTGTTTTTT. As protein: CASSLRLGANEKLFF.

This rearrangement joins TRBV27 to TRBJ1-2; TRBD1 is a possible D gene (6 bases). The CDR3 consists of 13 residues. The V end was cut by 2 bases, the J end by 6 bases, with 10 bases between. CDR1 is MNHEY, CDR2 SMNVEV, per germline (reference sequence). CDR3 sequence: CASSLGGGDGYTF. CDR3 DNA: TGTGCCAGCAGTTTAGGGGGCGGGGATGGCTACACCTTC.

V is TRBV9 and J is TRBJ2-3, with D perhaps matching TRBD1 (5 bases). Germline V gene data show CDR1 as SGDLS and CDR2 as YYNGEE. Trimming took 3 bases from V and 4 from J, leaving 15 bases between them. This CDR3 has 15 amino acids. CDR3 nucleotides: TGTGCCAGCAGCGCTTACAGTGGGGCGGCAGATACGCAGTATTTT. As protein: CASSAYSGAADTQYF.